The source of this T cell receptor (beta chain) is a study of blood T cell repertoires in COVID-19. Profiled with immunoSEQ multiplex PCR; TCRdb holds only in-frame clones, not every one. This sample has tens of thousands of clones, with 73% found just once. CDR1 and CDR2 (germline): SGHNT, YYREEE (reference sequence). The CDR3 contains 19 residues. Trimming took 4 bases from V and 0 from J; bases not matched to a gene: 6. This clonotype was obtained from a woman between 45 and 65 years old with active or convalescent COVID-19. The rearrangement links TRBV5-4 to TRBJ2-6; the match to TRBD2 covers 14 bases. The sample taken for sequencing was peripheral blood. The CDR3 sequence: CASSPGGTSGSSGANVLTF. The DNA of the CDR3 is TGTGCCAGCAGCCCGGGGGGGACTAGCGGGAGCTCTGGGGCCAACGTCCTGACTTTC.